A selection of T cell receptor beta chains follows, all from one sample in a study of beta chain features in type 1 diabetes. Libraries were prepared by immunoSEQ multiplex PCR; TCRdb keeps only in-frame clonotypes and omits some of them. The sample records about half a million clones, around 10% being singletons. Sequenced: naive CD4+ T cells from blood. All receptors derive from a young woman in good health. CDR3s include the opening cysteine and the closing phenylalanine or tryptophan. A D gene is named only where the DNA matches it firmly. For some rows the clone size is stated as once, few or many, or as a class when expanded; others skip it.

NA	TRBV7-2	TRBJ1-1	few	TGTGCCAGCAGCTTACATGGTAACACTGAAGCTTTCTTT	CASSLHGNTEAFF
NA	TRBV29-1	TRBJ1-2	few	TGCAGCGCATTAGAGGGATCGAACTATGGCTACACCTTC	CSALEGSNYGYTF
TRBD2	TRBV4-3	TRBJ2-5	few	TGCGCCAGCAGCCCGATTCTAGCGGGGTACCAAGAGACCCAGTACTTC	CASSPILAGYQETQYF
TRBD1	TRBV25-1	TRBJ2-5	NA	TGTGCCAGCAGTGTTGGGGACAGCTCCTACCAAGAGACCCAGTACTTC	CASSVGDSSYQETQYF
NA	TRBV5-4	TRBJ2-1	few	TGTGCCAGCAGCTTGGACCAATATAATGAGCAGTTCTTC	CASSLDQYNEQFF
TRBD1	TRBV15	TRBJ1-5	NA	TGTGCCACCAGCAGAGTTACAGGGGTACAGCCCCAGCATTTT	CATSRVTGVQPQHF
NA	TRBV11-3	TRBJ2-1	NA	TGTGCCAGCAGTCGGGGGACAGTCCCCTACAATGAGCAGTTCTTC	CASSRGTVPYNEQFF
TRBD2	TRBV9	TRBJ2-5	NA	TGTGCCAGCAGCGGTTCCGGGACTAGTGTACTGGAGACCCAGTACTTC	CASSGSGTSVLETQYF
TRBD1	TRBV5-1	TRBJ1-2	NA	TGCGCCAGCAGCCAGGGGGCCGGCAGTGGCTACACCTTC	CASSQGAGSGYTF
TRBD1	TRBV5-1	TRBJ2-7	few	TGCGCCAGCAGCCTGGGGCCGGGACAGGGAGCCTACGAGCAGTACTTC	CASSLGPGQGAYEQYF
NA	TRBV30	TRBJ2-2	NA	TGTGCCTGGACTTATAGAGGGACGAACACCGGGGAGCTGTTTTTT	CAWTYRGTNTGELFF
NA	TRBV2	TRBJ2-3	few	TGTGCCAGCAGTGAATATCAATCCGGAAGTACGCAGTATTTT	CASSEYQSGSTQYF
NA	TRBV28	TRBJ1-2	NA	TGTGCCAGCAGTTCCCAGCCCGTGGGGGCCCTCGGCTACACCTTC	CASSSQPVGALGYTF
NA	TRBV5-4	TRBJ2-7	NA	TGTGCCAGCAGCTTCAATGCGGTTAACGAGCAGTACTTC	CASSFNAVNEQYF
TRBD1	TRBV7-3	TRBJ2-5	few	TGTGCCAGCAGCATAACAGGGGGCCTAGCGACCCAGTACTTC	CASSITGGLATQYF
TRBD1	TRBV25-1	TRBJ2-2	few	TGTGCCAGCAGTGAACCCACAGGGGGCGTCACCGGGGAGCTGTTTTTT	CASSEPTGGVTGELFF
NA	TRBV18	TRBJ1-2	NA	TGTGCCAGCTCACCGGGGTTTAGCTACACCTTC	CASSPGFSYTF
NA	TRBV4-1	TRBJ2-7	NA	TGCGCCAGCAGCCAAGATCACGAGTACGAGCAGTACTTC	CASSQDHEYEQYF
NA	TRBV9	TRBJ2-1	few	TGTGCCAGCAGCGTAGGGGGACTGTCCTACAATGAGCAGTTCTTC	CASSVGGLSYNEQFF
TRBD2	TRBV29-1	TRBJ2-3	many	TGCAGCGTTGGTTCTAGCGGGAGTGAAGATACGCAGTATTTT	CSVGSSGSEDTQYF
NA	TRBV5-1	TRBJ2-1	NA	TGCGCCAGCAGCTTGGGGGATCCTCCCGGCGGTGAGCAGTTCTTC	CASSLGDPPGGEQFF
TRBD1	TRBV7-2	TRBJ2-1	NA	TGTGCCAGCAGTTCCGGGACAGGGGGCTACAATGAGCAGTTCTTC	CASSSGTGGYNEQFF
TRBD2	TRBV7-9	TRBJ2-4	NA	TGTGCCAGCAGCTTAGGGGATAGCGGGACCAAAAACATTCAGTACTTC	CASSLGDSGTKNIQYF
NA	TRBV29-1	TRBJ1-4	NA	TGCAGCGTTGCCAGGGGAACGGAAAAACTGTTTTTT	CSVARGTEKLFF
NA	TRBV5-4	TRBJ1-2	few	TGTGCCAGCAGCTCCCTAGGCTCTGGATATGGCTACACCTTC	CASSSLGSGYGYTF
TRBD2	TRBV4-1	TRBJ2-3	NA	TGCGCCAGCAGCCAAGGCAACATAGCGGGGGGTAGCACAGATACGCAGTATTTT	CASSQGNIAGGSTDTQYF
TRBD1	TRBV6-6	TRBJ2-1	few	TGTGCCAGCAGTCGACAGGGAAATTACAATGAGCAGTTCTTC	CASSRQGNYNEQFF
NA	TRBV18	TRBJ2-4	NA	TGTGCCAGCTCCCCTAAGGGAGGTACGAACATTCAGTACTTC	CASSPKGGTNIQYF
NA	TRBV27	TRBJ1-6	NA	TGTGCCAGCAGTTTTATTGACGGAGCCATACAACCCCTCCACTTT	CASSFIDGAIQPLHF
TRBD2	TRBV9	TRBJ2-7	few	TGTGCCAGCAGCCCCCAGGCGGGAGAGGGTTACGAGCAGTACTTC	CASSPQAGEGYEQYF
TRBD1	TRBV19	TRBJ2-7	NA	TGTGCCAGTAGAAGGGACAGAGCCTACGAGCAGTACTTC	CASRRDRAYEQYF
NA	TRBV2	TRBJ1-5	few	TGTGCCAGCAGTCGGGGGAGTGCTCAGCCCCAGCATTTT	CASSRGSAQPQHF
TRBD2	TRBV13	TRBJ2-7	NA	TGTGCCAGCAGGGCTAGCGGGGCCTCCTACGAGCAGTACTTC	CASRASGASYEQYF
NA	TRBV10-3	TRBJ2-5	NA	TGTGCCATCAGTGGACAGGCGCAAGAGACCCAGTACTTC	CAISGQAQETQYF
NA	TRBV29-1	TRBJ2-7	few	TGCAGCGTTGTGTTCCCGGCCAAGGACTACGAGCAGTACTTC	CSVVFPAKDYEQYF
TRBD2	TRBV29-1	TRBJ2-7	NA	TGCAGCGTTAGCGGGAGATACGAGCAGTACTTC	CSVSGRYEQYF
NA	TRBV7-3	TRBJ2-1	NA	TGTGCCAGCAGCTTAGGAGGCGGCAGGCCCAATGAGCAGTTCTTC	CASSLGGGRPNEQFF
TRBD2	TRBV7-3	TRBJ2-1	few	TGTGCCAGCAGCGTTCTAGCGGGAGGTTATAATGAGCAGTTCTTC	CASSVLAGGYNEQFF
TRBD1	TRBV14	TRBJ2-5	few	TGTGCCAGCAGCCAAGACCAGACAGGGATGGGGACCCAGTACTTC	CASSQDQTGMGTQYF
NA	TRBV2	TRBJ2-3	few	TGTGCCAGCAGTGAGGGCAGGGGAGATACGCAGTATTTT	CASSEGRGDTQYF
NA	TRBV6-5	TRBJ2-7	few	TGTGCCAGCAGTTACAAGGGGTCGACAGACTACGAGCAGTACTTC	CASSYKGSTDYEQYF
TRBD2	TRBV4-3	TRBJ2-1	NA	TGCGCCAGCAGCCAAGAACGGACTAGCGGCGGATCTTATAACCGAGATAGTGAGCAGTTCTTC	CASSQERTSGGSYNRDSEQFF
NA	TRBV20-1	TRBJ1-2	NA	TGCAGTGCTAGAGCCCCAGGGGCCGGCACCTTC	CSARAPGAGTF
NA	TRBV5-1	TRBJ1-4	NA	TGCGCCAGCAGCCTGACAGGATCAAATGAAAAACTGTTTTTT	CASSLTGSNEKLFF
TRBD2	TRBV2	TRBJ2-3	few	TGTGCCATCTCCGGGGGGGCCGGCACAGATACGCAGTATTTT	CAISGGAGTDTQYF
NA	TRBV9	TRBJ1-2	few	TGTGCCAGCAGCCCAGGACCCTATGGCTACACCTTC	CASSPGPYGYTF
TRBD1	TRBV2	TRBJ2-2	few	TGTGCCATTCGCGAGGGACAGGGATTTCCCGGGGAGCTGTTTTTT	CAIREGQGFPGELFF